The clone carrying this T cell receptor (beta chain) occurred many times. Its matching antigen is unknown. These data come from a study of early T cells in non-severe SARS-CoV-2 infection. The wider study: The authors sequenced bulk RNA from unsorted whole blood, leaving chains unpaired. Study-level results: Private and CD4 specificities were missed by VDJdb matching, which favored anti-spike CD8 responses.

The germline V gene encodes CDR1 LGHNA and CDR2 YNFKEQ. This CDR3 contains 13 residues. Trimming removed 6 bases from V and 1 base from J, with 9 bases in between. Unique molecular identifiers (one per individual cDNA molecule) were attached. MiXCR, run by TCRdb on the 5' RACE reads, gives a single entry per CDR3 protein. The sample includes some 30,000 distinct CDR3 sequences, roughly 4.5% of them seen just once. Source material: whole blood. The TCR originated in an adult who was a healthcare worker with PCR-confirmed SARS-CoV-2 infection or an uninfected control (not recorded which). The V call is TRBV4-2, the J call TRBJ1-1; D is unresolved. This chain's CDR3 is CASSLRENTEAFF. CDR3 sequence (DNA): TGTGCCAGCAGTCTCAGAGAGAACACTGAAGCTTTCTTT.